These 26 T cell receptor beta chains came from one sample sequenced in a study of identical twins. Each CDR3 protein is one row after TCRdb ran MiXCR on the 5' RACE reads. The sample holds hundreds of thousands of distinct CDR3 sequences, roughly 6% seen once. Sequencing was done on a sample of naive T cells sorted from blood. The receptors come from a man aged 18-30 years in good health.

A few counts support this clonotype. J is TRBJ1-5 and V is TRBV6-1, with D maybe TRBD1 (5 bases). This CDR3 is 15 amino acids long. Deletions cut 5 bases from V and 4 bases from J, with 15 bases between. Germline V gives CDR1 MNHNS, CDR2 SASEGT. Here the CDR3 reads CASSKPGELNQPQHF. For the CDR3, the DNA is TGTGCCAGCAGTAAACCGGGGGAATTAAATCAGCCCCAGCATTTT.

This clonotype was seen many times. This sequence joins TRBV20-1 and TRBJ2-3, with a tentative D call TRBD2 (6 bases). Germline CDR1 reads DFQATT; CDR2 reads SNEGSKA (reference sequence). V was trimmed by 3 bases and J by 1 base, leaving 11 bases between them. This CDR3 contains 14 residues. CDR3 sequence reads: CSASLPSGTDTQYF. Written as DNA, the CDR3 is TGCAGTGCTAGTTTGCCTAGCGGCACAGATACGCAGTATTTT.

The chain is built from TRBV7-9 and TRBJ1-5; perhaps TRBD1 as D (6 bases). The length of the CDR3 is 14 residues. Trimming cost V 3 bases and J 3 bases, with 9 bases left between them. In germline, CDR1 is SEHNR, CDR2 FQNEAQ (reference sequence). CDR3 coding DNA: TGTGCCAGCAGCTTTACAGGGCTCAATCAGCCCCAGCATTTT. Its protein product is CASSFTGLNQPQHF.

This clonotype was seen at least ten times. The chain is built from TRBV7-8 and TRBJ2-2, with a tentative D call TRBD1 (6 bases). The CDR3 totals 15 residues. Germline CDR1 SGHVS, CDR2 FQNEAQ. Trimming shortened V by 1 base and J by 7 bases, and 13 bases separated the two germline ends. The CDR3 DNA reads as TGTGCCAGCAGCTTAGACCTGCAGGGGTTCGGGGAGCTGTTTTTT. It codes for CASSLDLQGFGELFF.

In this sample, this clonotype turned up many times. The chain couples TRBV20-1 to TRBJ2-5; 7 nucleotides line up with TRBD2. Germline-derived CDR1 and CDR2 are DFQATT and SNEGSKA (reference sequence). The CDR3 contains 12 residues. With V trimmed by 6 bases and J by 7 bases, 8 bases remained unmatched. In DNA, the CDR3 is TGCAGTGCCGACACTTGGGAGGGGACCCAGTACTTC. Amino acid sequence: CSADTWEGTQYF.

Many counts were recorded for this clonotype. The chain is built from TRBV4-2 and TRBJ2-7; 12 bases fit TRBD1. The ends lost 3 bases at V and 5 bases at J; junction bases unmatched: 5. The CDR3 totals 15 residues. Germline loops: CDR1 LGHNA, CDR2 YNFKEQ. CDR3 nucleotide sequence: TGTGCCAGCAGCCAGAGGGGACAGGGGGCACACGAGCAGTACTTC. Amino acids: CASSQRGQGAHEQYF.

This clonotype occurred many times. The chain employs TRBV29-1 and TRBJ2-5, with D hard to call. This CDR3 has 12 amino acids. The germline V gene encodes CDR1 SQVTM and CDR2 ANQGSEA. The V and J ends lost 5 bases and 5 bases respectively, with 12 bases between them. The CDR3 bases are TGCAGCGTTCTGGGTTCGAGGGAGACCCAGTACTTC. This gives the protein CSVLGSRETQYF.

In regard to this clonotype: It may be a read error: a sequence one base away is much more abundant. As DNA, the CDR3 is TGTGCCAGCTGTTTAATTGAGGGACTAGCGGGAGGGTCCTACAATGAGCAGTTCTTC. Translated: CASCLIEGLAGGSYNEQFF. This chain uses TRBV28 with TRBJ2-1, with 16 bases matching TRBD2. This CDR3 is built from 19 residues. From germline, CDR1 is MDHEN and CDR2 SYDVKM. The complete variable domain, with remaining parts taken from reference TRBV28 and TRBJ2-1, reads DVKVTQSSRYLVKRTGEKVFLECVQDMDHENMFWYRQDPGLGLRLIYFSYDVKMKEKGDIPEGYSVSREKKERFSLILESASTNQTSMYLCASCLIEGLAGGSYNEQFFGPGTRLTVL.

This sequence joins TRBV12-3 or TRBV12-4 and TRBJ2-1; 11 bases agree with TRBD2. The CDR3 is made up of 16 amino acids. The V segment lost 5 bases and the J segment 8 bases; nucleotides outside the gene matches: 11. The CDR3 loop reads CASSPVASGRRDEQFF. The CDR3 region has the DNA TGTGCCAGCAGTCCCGTGGCTAGCGGGAGGAGGGATGAGCAGTTCTTC.

Note on this clonotype: A much larger clone is a single base away; this may be a read error. J is TRBJ2-2 and V is TRBV6-2 or TRBV6-3, with D tentatively TRBD2 (6 bases). The ends were cut back, 0 bases at V and 5 bases at J, with 7 bases in the middle. The CDR3 length is 14 residues. Per germline, CDR1 MNHEY and CDR2 SVGEGT. This chain's CDR3 is CASSYSGTTGELFF. CDR3 bases: TGTGCCAGCAGTTACTCCGGGACTACCGGGGAGCTGTTTTTT.

The V call is TRBV18, the J call TRBJ2-5, with 14 positions matching TRBD2. The V and J ends lost 4 bases and 2 bases, in that order; junction bases with no gene match: 6. Germline values: CDR1 KGHSH, CDR2 LQKENI. The CDR3 runs 17 residues. Written as DNA, the CDR3 is TGTGCCAGCTCACAGGGACTAGCGGGAGTTTGGCAAGAGACCCAGTACTTC. This codes for CASSQGLAGVWQETQYF.

This clonotype has just a few counts. The CDR3 sequence is CASSVIGGKGSYTF. As DNA, the CDR3 is TGTGCCAGCAGCGTCATAGGGGGGAAGGGGAGCTACACCTTC. V gene TRBV9 combines with J gene TRBJ1-2, with TRBD1 as a possible D gene (6 bases). The germline gives CDR1 SGDLS, CDR2 YYNGEE. CDR3 length: 14 residues. With 2 bases removed from V and 9 bases from J, the gap between germline ends came to 17 bases.

Many counts were recorded for this clonotype. V gene TRBV29-1 combines with J gene TRBJ2-5, with 9 bases lining up with TRBD2. This CDR3 region has 14 residues. The trim removed 7 bases at V and 4 bases at J, leaving 10 bases unmatched. From germline, CDR1 is SQVTM and CDR2 ANQGSEA. The CDR3 nucleotides are TGCAGCGCCCCTCATAGCGGGAGAACAGAGACCCAGTACTTC. Protein product: CSAPHSGRTETQYF.

This clonotype was observed a few times. The chain joins TRBV7-6 to TRBJ2-7, with 7 nucleotides matching TRBD1. This CDR3 region has 14 residues. CDR1 SGHVS and CDR2 FNYEAQ come from the germline V gene. Trimming removed 4 bases from V and 2 bases from J; junction bases left unmatched: 5. The CDR3, as DNA: TGTGCCAGCAGCTCAAACAGGGGTACCTACGAGCAGTACTTC. As protein: CASSSNRGTYEQYF.

This clonotype was seen repeatedly, ten times or more. The chain recombines TRBV12-3 or TRBV12-4 with TRBJ2-1; 7 nucleotides match TRBD2. The CDR3 has 16 amino acids. J gave up 0 bases and V 4 bases, and 6 bases lay outside the gene matches. DNA for the CDR3: TGTGCCAGCAGTTCCCATAGCGGGTCCTCCTACAATGAGCAGTTCTTC. Its protein product is CASSSHSGSSYNEQFF.

The chain carries TRBV2 and TRBJ2-1, with D uncertain. Germline V lookup: CDR1 SNHLY, CDR2 FYNNEI. The CDR3 totals 13 residues. Trimming stripped 2 bases from V and 4 bases from J, with 6 bases between. DNA for the CDR3: TGTGCCAGCAGTGAACAGGAATACAATGAGCAGTTCTTC. Protein: CASSEQEYNEQFF. The full variable domain, completed using reference TRBV2 and TRBJ2-1, is EPEVTQTPSHQVTQMGQEVILRCVPISNHLYFYWYRQILGQKVEFLVSFYNNEISEKSEIFDDQFSVERPDGSNFTLKIRSTKLEDSAMYFCASSEQEYNEQFFGPGTRLTVL.

This clonotype was seen only a few times. The chain carries TRBV30 and TRBJ1-1; no definite D call. In germline, CDR1 is GTSNPN, CDR2 SVGIG (reference sequence). Trimming took off 5 bases at V and 2 bases at J, with 6 bases between the two ends. The CDR3 covers 11 residues. DNA for the CDR3: TGTGCCTGGGCAGAAAACACTGAAGCTTTCTTT. Translation: CAWAENTEAFF.

The J gene is TRBJ2-7, the V gene TRBV7-2; D perhaps matches TRBD1 (5 bases). V was pared by 1 base and J by 4 bases, with 14 bases between. The CDR3 is made up of 15 amino acids. Germline assignment: CDR1 SGHTA and CDR2 FQGNSA. CDR3 sequence (DNA): TGTGCCAGCAGCTTAGAGGCAGGGATAGTATACGAGCAGTACTTC. It specifies CASSLEAGIVYEQYF.

This clonotype was recorded many times. The J gene is TRBJ1-6, the V gene TRBV12-3 or TRBV12-4, with unresolved D. Trimming pared 2 bases from V and 5 bases from J, leaving 7 bases between. This CDR3 has 14 amino acids. For the CDR3, the DNA is TGTGCCAGCAGTTTACCTACACATAATTCACCCCTCCACTTT. Its protein is CASSLPTHNSPLHF.

There are many counts of this clonotype. The rearrangement links TRBV12-3 or TRBV12-4 to TRBJ1-1; D gene ambiguous. This CDR3 is 12 amino acids long. V was shortened by 6 bases and J by 6 bases, with 11 bases between the two germline ends. CDR3 protein: CASRLGGAEAFF. The CDR3 nucleotides are TGTGCCAGCAGACTCGGTGGGGCTGAAGCTTTCTTT.

A few counts support this clonotype. The genes are TRBV6-1 and TRBJ2-7; 14 bases map to TRBD2. Trimming took 7 bases from V and 6 from J; bases not matched to a gene: 8. Germline V gene sequence: CDR1 MNHNS, CDR2 SASEGT. There are 15 residues in the CDR3. Here the CDR3 reads CASKGTSGSVGEQYV. The CDR3, as DNA: TGTGCCAGCAAAGGGACTAGCGGGAGTGTAGGCGAGCAGTACGTC.

This clonotype was seen many times. The V call is TRBV29-1, the J call TRBJ1-1, with D unclear. Germline V gives CDR1 SQVTM, CDR2 ANQGSEA. The ends were cut back, 5 bases at V and 5 bases at J, with 18 bases in the middle. The CDR3 is 14 residues long. In nucleotides, the CDR3 is TGCAGCGTTACCCCAACCTGGCCGAGAACTGAAGCTTTCTTT. It is translated as CSVTPTWPRTEAFF.

The rearrangement joins TRBV10-3 to TRBJ2-5; TRBD1 agrees at 7 bases. V trimming: 4 bases; J trimming: 1 base; junction bases outside the gene matches: 3. CDR1 ENHRY and CDR2 SYGVKD come from the germline V gene. The CDR3 runs to 14 residues. This CDR3 is CAISGGQAQETQYF. For the CDR3, the DNA is TGTGCCATCAGTGGTGGACAGGCCCAAGAGACCCAGTACTTC.

In this sample, this clonotype turned up a few times. The V call is TRBV2, the J call TRBJ2-1; D may be TRBD2 (5 bases). Germline V lookup: CDR1 SNHLY, CDR2 FYNNEI. This CDR3 comprises 9 residues. Trimming cost V 9 bases and J 9 bases, with 6 bases left between them. This CDR3 reads CASTSEQFF. The CDR3 DNA sequence: TGTGCCAGTACTAGTGAGCAGTTCTTC. The entire variable domain, with the rest obtained from reference TRBV2 and TRBJ2-1, is as follows: EPEVTQTPSHQVTQMGQEVILRCVPISNHLYFYWYRQILGQKVEFLVSFYNNEISEKSEIFDDQFSVERPDGSNFTLKIRSTKLEDSAMYFCASTSEQFFGPGTRLTVL.

In this sample, this clonotype turned up many times. This chain joins TRBV5-1 and TRBJ2-5; no firm D call. The germline V and J ends were trimmed by 1 base and 2 bases, with 9 bases remaining between them. CDR3 size: 14 residues. Germline V gene data show CDR1 as SGHRS and CDR2 as YFSETQ. CDR3 in amino acids: CASSLSQIQETQYF. The CDR3 DNA follows: TGCGCCAGCAGCTTGTCACAGATACAAGAGACCCAGTACTTC.

At least ten counts were recorded for this clonotype. V usage is TRBV5-5 and J usage is TRBJ2-1, with D uncertain. The CDR3 sequence is 15 residues long. V was trimmed by 0 bases and J by 4 bases, leaving 11 bases between them. Per germline, CDR1 SGHKS and CDR2 YYEKEE (reference sequence). DNA for the CDR3: TGTGCCAGCAGCTTGGACCAACGCAGATACAATGAGCAGTTCTTC. Its translation: CASSLDQRRYNEQFF.